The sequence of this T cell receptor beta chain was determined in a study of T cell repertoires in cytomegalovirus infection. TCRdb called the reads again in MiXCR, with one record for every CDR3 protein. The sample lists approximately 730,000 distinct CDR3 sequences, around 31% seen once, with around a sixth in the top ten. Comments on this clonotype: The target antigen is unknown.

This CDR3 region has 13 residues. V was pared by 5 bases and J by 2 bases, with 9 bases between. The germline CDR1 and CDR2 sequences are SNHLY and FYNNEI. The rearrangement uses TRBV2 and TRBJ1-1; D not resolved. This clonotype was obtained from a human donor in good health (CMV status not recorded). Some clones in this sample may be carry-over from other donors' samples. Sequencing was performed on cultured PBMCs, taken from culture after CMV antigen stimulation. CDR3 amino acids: CASSKSSNTEAFF. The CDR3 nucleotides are TGTGCCAGCAGTAAGAGCTCCAACACTGAAGCTTTCTTT.